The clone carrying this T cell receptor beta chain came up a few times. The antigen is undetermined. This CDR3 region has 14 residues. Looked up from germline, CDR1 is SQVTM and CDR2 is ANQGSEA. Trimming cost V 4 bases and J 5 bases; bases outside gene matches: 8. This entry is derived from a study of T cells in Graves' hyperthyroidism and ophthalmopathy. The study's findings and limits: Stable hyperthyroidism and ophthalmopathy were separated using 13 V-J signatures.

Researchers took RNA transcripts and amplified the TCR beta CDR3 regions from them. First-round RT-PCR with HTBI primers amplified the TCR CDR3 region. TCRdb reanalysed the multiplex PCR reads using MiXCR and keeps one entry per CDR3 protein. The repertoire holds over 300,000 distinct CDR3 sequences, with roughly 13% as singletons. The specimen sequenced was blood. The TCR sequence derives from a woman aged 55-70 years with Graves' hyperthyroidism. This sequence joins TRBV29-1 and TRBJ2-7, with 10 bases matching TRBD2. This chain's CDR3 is CSVGPAGGPNEQYF. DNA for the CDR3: TGCAGCGTTGGACCAGCGGGAGGGCCCAACGAGCAGTACTTC.